The T cell receptor beta chain under discussion was sequenced for a study of T cell repertoires in cytomegalovirus infection. About the research overall: The public TCR beta signatures pointed to both CMV infection and matching HLA type.

Study results and limitations: Dominant in the ex vivo response were TCR beta clonotypes restricted by HLA-C and specific for CMV.

This CDR3 has 11 residues. Germline V gene lookup returns CDR1 MGHDK and CDR2 SYGVNS. V lost 10 bases, J lost 8 bases, and 7 bases stayed unmatched. In the case of this clonotype: The antigen is undetermined.

A single record per CDR3 protein comes from TCRdb applying MiXCR to the reads. The sample consists of under 350,000 distinct CDR3 sequences, more than 8% of them appearing once. The TCR originated in a human donor in good health (CMV status not recorded). Some clones in this sample may be carry-over from other donors' samples. The sequenced material came from PBMCs. V is TRBV25-1 and J is TRBJ1-1; 7 positions match TRBD1. CDR3 in amino acids: CATVTGTEAFF. CDR3 in DNA: TGTGCCACCGTGACAGGGACAGAAGCTTTCTTT.